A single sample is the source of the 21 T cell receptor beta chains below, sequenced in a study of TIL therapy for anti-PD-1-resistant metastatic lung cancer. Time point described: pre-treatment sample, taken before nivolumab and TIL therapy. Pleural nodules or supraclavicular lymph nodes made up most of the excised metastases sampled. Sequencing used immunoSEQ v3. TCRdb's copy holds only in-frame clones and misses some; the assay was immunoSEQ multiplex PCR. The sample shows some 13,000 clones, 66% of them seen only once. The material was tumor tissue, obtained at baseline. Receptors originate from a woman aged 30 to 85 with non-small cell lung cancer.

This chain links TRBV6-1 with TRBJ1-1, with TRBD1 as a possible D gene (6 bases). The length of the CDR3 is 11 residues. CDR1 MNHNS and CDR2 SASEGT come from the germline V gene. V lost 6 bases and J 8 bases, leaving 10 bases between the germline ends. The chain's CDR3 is CASSFDREAFF. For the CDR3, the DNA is TGTGCCAGCAGCTTCGACAGGGAAGCTTTCTTT.

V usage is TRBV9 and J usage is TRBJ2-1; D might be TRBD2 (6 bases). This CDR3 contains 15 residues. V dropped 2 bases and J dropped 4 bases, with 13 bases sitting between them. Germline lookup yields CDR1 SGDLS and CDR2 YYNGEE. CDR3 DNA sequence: TGTGCCAGCAGCGTGTCGGTAGCGGAATACAATGAGCAGTTCTTC. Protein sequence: CASSVSVAEYNEQFF.

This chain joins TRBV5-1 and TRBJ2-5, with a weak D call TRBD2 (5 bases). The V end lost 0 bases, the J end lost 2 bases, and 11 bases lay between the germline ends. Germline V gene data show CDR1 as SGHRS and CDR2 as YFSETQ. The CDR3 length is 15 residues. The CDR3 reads CASSLVRAEQETQYF. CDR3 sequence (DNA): TGCGCCAGCAGCTTGGTGCGGGCAGAGCAAGAGACCCAGTACTTC. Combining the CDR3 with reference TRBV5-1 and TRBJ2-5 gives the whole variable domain KAGVTQTPRYLIKTRGQQVTLSCSPISGHRSVSWYQQTPGQGLQFLFEYFSETQRNKGNFPGRFSGRQFSNSRSEMNVSTLELGDSALYLCASSLVRAEQETQYFGPGTRLLVL.

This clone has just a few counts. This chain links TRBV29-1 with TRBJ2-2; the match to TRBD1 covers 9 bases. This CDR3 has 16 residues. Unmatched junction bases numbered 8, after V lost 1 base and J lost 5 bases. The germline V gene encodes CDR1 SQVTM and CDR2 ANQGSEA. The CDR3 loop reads CSVEAAGTGRTGELFF. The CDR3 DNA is TGCAGCGTTGAAGCGGCCGGGACAGGGAGGACCGGGGAGCTGTTTTTT.

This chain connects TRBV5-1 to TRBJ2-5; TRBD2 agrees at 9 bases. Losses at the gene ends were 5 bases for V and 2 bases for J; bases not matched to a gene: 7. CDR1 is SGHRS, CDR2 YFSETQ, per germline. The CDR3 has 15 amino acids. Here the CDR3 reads CASSIAAGGQETQYF. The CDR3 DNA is TGCGCCAGCAGTATTGCCGCGGGAGGGCAAGAGACCCAGTACTTC.

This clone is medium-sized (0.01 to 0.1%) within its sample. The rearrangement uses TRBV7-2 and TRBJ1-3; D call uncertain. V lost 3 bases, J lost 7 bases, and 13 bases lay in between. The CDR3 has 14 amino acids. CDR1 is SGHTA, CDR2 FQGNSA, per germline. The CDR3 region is CASSLGRDRNTIYF. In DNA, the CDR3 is TGTGCCAGCAGCTTGGGGAGAGATCGGAACACCATATATTTT.

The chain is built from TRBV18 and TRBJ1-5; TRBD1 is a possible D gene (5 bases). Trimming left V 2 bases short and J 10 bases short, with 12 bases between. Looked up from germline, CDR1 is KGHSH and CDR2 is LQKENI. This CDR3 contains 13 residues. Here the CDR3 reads CASSPGFRGPQHF. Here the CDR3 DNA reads TGTGCCAGCTCACCAGGGTTTAGGGGACCCCAGCATTTT.

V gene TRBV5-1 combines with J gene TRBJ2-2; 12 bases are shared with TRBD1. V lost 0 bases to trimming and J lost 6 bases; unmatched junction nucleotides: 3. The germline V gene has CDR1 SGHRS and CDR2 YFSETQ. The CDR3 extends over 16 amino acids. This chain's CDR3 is CASSLVGQGAAGELFF. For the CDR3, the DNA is TGCGCCAGCAGCTTGGTGGGACAGGGGGCTGCCGGGGAGCTGTTTTTT.

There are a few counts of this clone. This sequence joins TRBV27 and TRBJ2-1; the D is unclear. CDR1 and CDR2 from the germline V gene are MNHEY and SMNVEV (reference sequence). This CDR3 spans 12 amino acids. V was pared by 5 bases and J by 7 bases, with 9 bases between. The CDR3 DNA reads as TGTGCCAGCAGTCGAAAGAGTAATGAGCAGTTCTTC. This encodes CASSRKSNEQFF.

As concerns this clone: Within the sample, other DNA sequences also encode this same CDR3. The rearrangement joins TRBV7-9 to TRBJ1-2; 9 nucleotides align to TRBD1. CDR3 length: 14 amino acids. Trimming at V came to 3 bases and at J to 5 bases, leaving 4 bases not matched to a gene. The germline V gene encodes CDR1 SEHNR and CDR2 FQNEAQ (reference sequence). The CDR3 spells CASSFTGGGYGYTF. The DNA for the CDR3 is TGTGCCAGCAGCTTCACAGGGGGCGGGTATGGCTACACCTTC.

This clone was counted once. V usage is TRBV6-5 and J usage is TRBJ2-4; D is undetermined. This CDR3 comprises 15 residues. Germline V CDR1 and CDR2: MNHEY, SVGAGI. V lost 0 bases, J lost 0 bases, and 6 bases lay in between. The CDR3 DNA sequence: TGTGCCAGCAGTTACTCGGGCCTAGCCAAAAACATTCAGTACTTC. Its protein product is CASSYSGLAKNIQYF.

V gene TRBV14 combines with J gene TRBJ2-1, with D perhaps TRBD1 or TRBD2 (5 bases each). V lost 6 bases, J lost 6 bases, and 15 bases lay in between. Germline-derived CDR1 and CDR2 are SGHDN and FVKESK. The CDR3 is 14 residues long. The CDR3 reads CASRKNQGANEQFF. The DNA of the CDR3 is TGTGCCAGCAGAAAAAACCAGGGAGCCAATGAGCAGTTCTTC.

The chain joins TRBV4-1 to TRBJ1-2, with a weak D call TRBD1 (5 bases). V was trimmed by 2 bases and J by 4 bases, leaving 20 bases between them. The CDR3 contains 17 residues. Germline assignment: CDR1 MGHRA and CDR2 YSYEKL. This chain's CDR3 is CASSQSNLYRRSYGYTF. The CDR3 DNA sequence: TGCGCCAGCAGCCAATCTAACCTTTACAGGCGGTCCTATGGCTACACCTTC.

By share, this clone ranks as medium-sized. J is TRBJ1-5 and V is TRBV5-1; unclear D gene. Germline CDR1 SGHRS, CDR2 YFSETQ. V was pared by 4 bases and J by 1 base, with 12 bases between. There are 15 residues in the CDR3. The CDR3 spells CASSRESGSNQPQHF. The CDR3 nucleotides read TGCGCCAGCAGCCGAGAGTCGGGGAGCAATCAGCCCCAGCATTTT.

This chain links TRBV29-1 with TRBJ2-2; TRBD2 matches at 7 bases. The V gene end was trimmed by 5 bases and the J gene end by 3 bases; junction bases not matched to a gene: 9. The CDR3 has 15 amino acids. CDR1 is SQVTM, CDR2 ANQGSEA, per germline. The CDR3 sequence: CSVRGRAGDTGELFF. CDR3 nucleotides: TGCAGCGTTAGAGGGAGGGCGGGAGACACCGGGGAGCTGTTTTTT.

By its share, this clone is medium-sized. Here the CDR3 DNA reads TGTGCCAGCACTCCGGAAGGGCAGGTTAGTCAGCCCCAGCATTTT. Protein: CASTPEGQVSQPQHF. The V call is TRBV2, the J call TRBJ1-5; D not certain. V was cut by 7 bases and J by 6 bases, with 19 bases left in between. Germline CDR1 reads SNHLY; CDR2 reads FYNNEI. The CDR3 is made up of 15 amino acids.

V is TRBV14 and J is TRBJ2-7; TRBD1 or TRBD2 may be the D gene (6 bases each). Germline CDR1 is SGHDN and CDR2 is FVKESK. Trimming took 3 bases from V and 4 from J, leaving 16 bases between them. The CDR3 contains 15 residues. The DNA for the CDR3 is TGTGCCAGCAGCCATCCCTTTAGGGGGGTTTACGAGCAGTACTTC. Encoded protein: CASSHPFRGVYEQYF. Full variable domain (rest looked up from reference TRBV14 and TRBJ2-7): EAGVTQFPSHSVIEKGQTVTLRCDPISGHDNLYWYRRVMGKEIKFLLHFVKESKQDESGMPNNRFLAERTGGTYSTLKVQPAELEDSGVYFCASSHPFRGVYEQYFGPGTRLTVT.

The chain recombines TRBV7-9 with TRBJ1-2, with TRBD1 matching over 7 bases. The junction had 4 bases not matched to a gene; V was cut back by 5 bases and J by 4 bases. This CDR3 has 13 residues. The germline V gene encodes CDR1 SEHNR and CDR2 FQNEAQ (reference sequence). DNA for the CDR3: TGTGCCAGCAGCCCCTGGGACAGCTATGGCTACACCTTC. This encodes CASSPWDSYGYTF.

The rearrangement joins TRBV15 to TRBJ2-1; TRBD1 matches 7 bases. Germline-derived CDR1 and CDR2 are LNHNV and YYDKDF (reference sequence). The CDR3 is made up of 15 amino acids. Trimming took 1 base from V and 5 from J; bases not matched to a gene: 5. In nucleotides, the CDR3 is TGTGCCACCAGCAGAGGATCTACAGGGGACAATGAGCAGTTCTTC. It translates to CATSRGSTGDNEQFF.

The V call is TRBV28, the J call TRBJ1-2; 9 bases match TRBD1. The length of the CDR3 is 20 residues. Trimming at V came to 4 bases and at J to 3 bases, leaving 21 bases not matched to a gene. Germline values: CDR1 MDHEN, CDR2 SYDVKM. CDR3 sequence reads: CASSSGFAWTGERMDYGYTF. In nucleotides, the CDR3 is TGTGCCAGCAGTTCAGGCTTTGCGTGGACAGGGGAGAGGATGGACTATGGCTACACCTTC.

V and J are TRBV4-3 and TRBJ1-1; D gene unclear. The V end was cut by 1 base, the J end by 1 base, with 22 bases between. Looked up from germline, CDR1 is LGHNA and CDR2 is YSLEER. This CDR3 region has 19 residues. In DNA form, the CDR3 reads TGCGCCAGCAGCCAAGTCTCGGGCTTCGTGGGAGTCCGGAACACTGAAGCTTTCTTT. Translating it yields CASSQVSGFVGVRNTEAFF.